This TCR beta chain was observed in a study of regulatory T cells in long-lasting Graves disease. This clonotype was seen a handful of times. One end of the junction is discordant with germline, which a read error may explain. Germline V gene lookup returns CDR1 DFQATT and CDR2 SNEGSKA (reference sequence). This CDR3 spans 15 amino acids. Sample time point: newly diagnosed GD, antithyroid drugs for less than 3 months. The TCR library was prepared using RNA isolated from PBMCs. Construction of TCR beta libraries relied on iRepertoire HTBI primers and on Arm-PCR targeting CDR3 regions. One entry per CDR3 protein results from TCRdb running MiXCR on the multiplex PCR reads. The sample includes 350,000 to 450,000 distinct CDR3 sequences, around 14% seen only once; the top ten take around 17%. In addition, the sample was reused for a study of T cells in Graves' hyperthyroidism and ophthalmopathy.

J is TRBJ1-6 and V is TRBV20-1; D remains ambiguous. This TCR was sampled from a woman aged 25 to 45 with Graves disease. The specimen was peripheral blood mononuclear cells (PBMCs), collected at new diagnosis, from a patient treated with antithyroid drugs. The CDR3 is CSAIRVTTYNSPPHF. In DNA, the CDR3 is TGCAGTGCTATCCGGGTTACCACTTATAATTCACCCCCCCACTTT.